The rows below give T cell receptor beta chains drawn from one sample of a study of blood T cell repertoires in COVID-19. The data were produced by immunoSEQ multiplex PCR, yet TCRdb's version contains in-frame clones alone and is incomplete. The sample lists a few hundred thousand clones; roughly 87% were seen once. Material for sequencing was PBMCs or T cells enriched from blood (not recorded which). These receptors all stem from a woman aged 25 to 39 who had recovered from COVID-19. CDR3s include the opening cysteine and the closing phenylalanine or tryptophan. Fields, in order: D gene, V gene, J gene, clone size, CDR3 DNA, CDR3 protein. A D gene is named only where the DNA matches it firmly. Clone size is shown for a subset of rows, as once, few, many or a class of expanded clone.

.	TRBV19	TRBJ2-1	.	TGTGCCAGTAGTACGGACTGGGACAATGAGCAGTTCTTC	CASSTDWDNEQFF
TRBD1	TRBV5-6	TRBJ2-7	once	TGTGCCAGCAGCTTGACAGGGGCTTCCTACGAGCAGTACTTC	CASSLTGASYEQYF
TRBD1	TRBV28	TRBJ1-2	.	TGTGCCAGCAGTTTAGCCCCCTCCTCAGGGGGCGCCTTTGGCTACACCTTC	CASSLAPSSGGAFGYTF
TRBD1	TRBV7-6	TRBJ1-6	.	TGTGCCAGCAGCTTAGCCCACAGGGGGAATTCACCCCTCCACTTT	CASSLAHRGNSPLHF
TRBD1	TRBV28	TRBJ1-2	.	TGTGCCAGCAGTTTGTGGGACAGGTACCGTGGCTACACCTTC	CASSLWDRYRGYTF
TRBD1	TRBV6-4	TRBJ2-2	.	TGTGCCAGCAGTGAGTCAGGGGGAACGAACACCGGGGAGCTGTTTTTT	CASSESGGTNTGELFF
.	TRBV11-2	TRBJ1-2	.	TGTGCCAGCAGCCGGGGGGGGCGATATGGCTACACCTTC	CASSRGGRYGYTF
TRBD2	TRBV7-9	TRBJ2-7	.	TGTGCCAGCAGCTTACGGGGTAGCGGGGTCCACGAGCAGTACTTC	CASSLRGSGVHEQYF
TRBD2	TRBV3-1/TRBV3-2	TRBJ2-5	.	TGTGCCAGCAGCACCGGACTAGCGCGAGAAGAGACCCAGTACTTC	CASSTGLAREETQYF
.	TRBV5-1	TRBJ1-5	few	TGCGCCAGCAGCTTGGACGGGAACAATCAGCCCCAGCATTTT	CASSLDGNNQPQHF
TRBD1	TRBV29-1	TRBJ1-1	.	TGCAGCGCAGCGGCAGGGGGGAACACTGAAGCTTTCTTT	CSAAAGGNTEAFF